A single sample is the source of the 17 T cell receptor beta chains below, sequenced in a study of naive and memory T cell subsets. Regarding the study as a whole: Naive repertoires, especially CD8, held a few larger clonotypes, possibly memory cells re-expressing CD45RA.

No cognate antigen is known for these TCRs. The beta constant-region primer was an equimolar mix of two oligonucleotides covering TRBC1 and TRBC2. Nested alpha and beta constant-region primers with the SP2 primer drove four PCR rounds on ligated cDNA. TCRdb processed the UMI-ligation and nested PCR reads anew with MiXCR; each CDR3 protein has one entry. The repertoire includes roughly 150,000 distinct CDR3 sequences, approximately 21% of them detected once, and about 0.6% sits in the top ten. The sample was naive CD8+ T cells from blood. Receptor source: a human donor in good health.

This clonotype was detected only a few times. This chain uses TRBV27 with TRBJ2-7, with D possibly TRBD2 on 6 matching bases. The CDR3 loop spans 13 amino acids. V gave up 5 bases and J gave up 2 bases, with 10 bases separating them. Germline CDR1 is MNHEY and CDR2 is SMNVEV (reference sequence). CDR3 residues: CASSPGLTYEQYF. Written as DNA, the CDR3 is TGTGCCAGCAGTCCGGGACTTACCTACGAGCAGTACTTC.

This clonotype has just a few counts. This rearrangement joins TRBV6-6 to TRBJ2-3; 11 nucleotides agree with TRBD1. V was clipped by 1 base and J by 4 bases; unmatched bases: 4. The CDR3 consists of 16 residues. The germline CDR1 and CDR2 sequences are MNHNY and SVGAGI (reference sequence). CDR3 residues: CASSYFGQGAADTQYF. The CDR3 DNA sequence: TGTGCCAGCAGTTACTTCGGACAGGGGGCCGCAGATACGCAGTATTTT.

This clonotype was detected only a few times. The chain is built from TRBV20-1 and TRBJ2-5; D gene uncertain. V was trimmed by 3 bases and J by 5 bases, leaving 13 bases between them. Germline V lookup: CDR1 DFQATT, CDR2 SNEGSKA (reference sequence). The CDR3 has 13 amino acids. The CDR3 sequence: CSARRLERETQYF. In nucleotides, the CDR3 is TGCAGTGCTAGGAGGCTAGAACGGGAGACCCAGTACTTC.

This clonotype turned up a few times. The chain combines TRBV10-3 with TRBJ2-7, with D uncertain. Looked up from germline, CDR1 is ENHRY and CDR2 is SYGVKD. V was trimmed by 3 bases and J by 0 bases, leaving 9 bases between them. This CDR3 comprises 14 residues. CDR3 nucleotide sequence: TGTGCCATCAGTGAAACTGCCGGCTCCTACGAGCAGTACTTC. This gives the protein CAISETAGSYEQYF.

This clonotype came up many times. The chain has TRBV2 and TRBJ2-6; D is undetermined. Per the germline V gene, CDR1 is SNHLY and CDR2 is FYNNEI. The CDR3 extends over 16 amino acids. The germline V and J ends were trimmed by 2 bases and 2 bases, with 10 bases remaining between them. CDR3 coding DNA: TGTGCCAGCAGTGAATCAATAGGGCCTGGGGCCAACGTCCTGACTTTC. Its protein is CASSESIGPGANVLTF.

This clonotype turned up a few times. The CDR3 nucleotides are TGTGCCTGGAACGGGTATCAACAAGAGACCCAGTACTTC. It yields the protein CAWNGYQQETQYF. This chain connects TRBV30 to TRBJ2-5; no reliable D call. The ends were cut back, 4 bases at V and 2 bases at J, with 11 bases in the middle. CDR1 is GTSNPN, CDR2 SVGIG, per germline (reference sequence). The CDR3 loop spans 13 amino acids.

This clonotype was recorded a few times. CDR3 region: CSVETGSYEQYF. The CDR3, as DNA: TGCAGCGTTGAAACAGGCTCCTACGAGCAGTACTTC. This chain joins TRBV29-1 and TRBJ2-7, with a weak D call TRBD1 (5 bases). With 2 bases removed from V and 0 bases from J, the gap between germline ends came to 5 bases. The germline gives CDR1 SQVTM, CDR2 ANQGSEA. The CDR3 covers 12 residues.

V usage is TRBV28 and J usage is TRBJ2-5; 11 bases match TRBD1. Losses at the gene ends were 2 bases for V and 5 bases for J; bases not matched to a gene: 10. The V gene's germline CDR1 is MDHEN and CDR2 SYDVKM. The CDR3 totals 17 residues. This CDR3 is CASSLRTGGVFGETQYF. The DNA for the CDR3 is TGTGCCAGCAGTTTACGGACAGGGGGCGTGTTTGGGGAGACCCAGTACTTC.

This clonotype has just a few counts. The chain is built from TRBV7-9 and TRBJ2-2, with D maybe TRBD2 (6 bases). Germline loops: CDR1 SEHNR, CDR2 FQNEAQ (reference sequence). With 10 bases removed from V and 4 bases from J, the gap between germline ends came to 16 bases. The CDR3 runs to 14 residues. CDR3 sequence: CANEEGLLTGELFF. CDR3 bases: TGTGCCAACGAGGAGGGGCTACTCACCGGGGAGCTGTTTTTT.

This chain connects TRBV28 to TRBJ2-1, with D perhaps TRBD2 (6 bases). Germline CDR1 and CDR2: MDHEN and SYDVKM. The CDR3 loop spans 16 amino acids. Between the trimmed V and J ends, which lost 4 bases and 5 bases, there was a span of 18 bases. The CDR3 protein is CASSWSGGSVNNEQFF. CDR3 nucleotide sequence: TGTGCCAGCAGTTGGTCTGGGGGGAGCGTAAACAATGAGCAGTTCTTC.

This clonotype was detected only a few times. The CDR3 nucleotides are TGTGCCAGCAGTTATGCCGACACAAGCTCCTACAATGAGCAGTTCTTC. Encoded protein: CASSYADTSSYNEQFF. J is TRBJ2-1 and V is TRBV6-5; D gene uncertain. This CDR3 is 16 amino acids long. V was clipped by 3 bases and J by 0 bases, with 12 bases between them. CDR1 and CDR2 from the germline V gene are MNHEY and SVGAGI.

This clonotype was seen only a few times. CDR3 nucleotide sequence: TGTGCCAGCAGTCCCCGGGCCATGGGCGATGAGCAGTTCTTC. Its protein product is CASSPRAMGDEQFF. The chain is built from TRBV28 and TRBJ2-1; D not certain. The ends were cut back, 5 bases at V and 8 bases at J, with 16 bases in the middle. Germline CDR1 MDHEN, CDR2 SYDVKM. The CDR3 extends over 14 amino acids.

V gene TRBV6-2 or TRBV6-3 combines with J gene TRBJ1-2, with D maybe TRBD1 (5 bases). The germline gives CDR1 MNHEY, CDR2 SVGEGT. V lost 4 bases and J lost 8, with 11 bases in between. The CDR3 has 12 residues. The CDR3 bases are TGTGCCAGCAGTTGGCAGGGAGGAGGCTACACCTTC. It encodes CASSWQGGGYTF.

There are a few counts of this clonotype. The chain is built from TRBV20-1 and TRBJ2-2; TRBD2 might be the D (6 bases). V was clipped by 6 bases and J by 4 bases, with 15 bases between them. Germline assignment: CDR1 DFQATT and CDR2 SNEGSKA (reference sequence). The CDR3 runs to 14 residues. The CDR3: CSAMSRESTGELFF. The CDR3 DNA follows: TGCAGTGCCATGTCCCGGGAGAGCACCGGGGAGCTGTTTTTT.

This clonotype has a handful of counts. The CDR3 region has the DNA TGTGCCAGCAGACCTACAGGGGACCTTTCACCCCTCCACTTT. It translates to CASRPTGDLSPLHF. J is TRBJ1-6 and V is TRBV27; 7 positions agree with TRBD1. The CDR3 has 14 residues. Germline CDR1 and CDR2: MNHEY and SMNVEV (reference sequence). The J segment lost 9 bases and the V segment lost 6 bases, leaving 8 bases of the junction unmatched.

The V gene is TRBV28, the J gene TRBJ2-4; 7 bases align to TRBD1. With 6 bases clipped from V and 8 bases from J, the junction kept 16 bases outside the gene matches. Germline assignment: CDR1 MDHEN and CDR2 SYDVKM. This CDR3 comprises 16 residues. CDR3: CASSPDRVTRTYIQYF. The CDR3 DNA is TGTGCCAGCAGCCCTGACAGGGTGACGCGGACATACATTCAGTACTTC.

In this sample, this clonotype turned up a few times. CDR3 nucleotides: TGCAGTGCTAGAGGGGTCAACTCCTACGAGCAGTACTTC. Translated, it gives CSARGVNSYEQYF. This chain links TRBV20-1 with TRBJ2-7; D remains unclear. Germline lookup yields CDR1 DFQATT and CDR2 SNEGSKA (reference sequence). V was trimmed by 1 base and J by 0 bases, leaving 7 bases between them. The CDR3 spans 13 residues.